Listed below are T cell receptor beta chains from one sample, sequenced in a study of blood T cell repertoires in COVID-19. TCRdb keeps only in-frame clones here, not all; method: immunoSEQ multiplex PCR. The table has about 81,000 clones, about 91% seen once. Sequenced sample: peripheral blood. The receptor set was obtained from a woman older than 75 with active COVID-19. The CDR3 runs from the conserved cysteine through the conserved F or W. A D gene is named only where the DNA matches it firmly. The size field is filled for only some rows; it gives once, few, many or a size class.

V gene,D gene,clone size,J gene,CDR3 DNA,CDR3 protein
TRBV7-2,TRBD2,NA,TRBJ2-3,TGTGCCAGCAGCTTACTGGGGGGGGCAGATACGCAGTATTTT,CASSLLGGADTQYF
TRBV9,TRBD2,NA,TRBJ2-2,TGTGCCAGCAGCGTAGTGTCGGGGGGGAACACCGGGGAGCTGTTTTTT,CASSVVSGGNTGELFF
TRBV6-6,NA,once,TRBJ2-2,TGTGCCAGCAGTCCCTCGACTTATAGCCCAGACACCGGGGAGCTGTTTTTT,CASSPSTYSPDTGELFF
TRBV19,NA,once,TRBJ2-5,TGTGCCAGTAGGCAGGGCCGCGAGACCCAGTACTTC,CASRQGRETQYF
TRBV5-1,NA,NA,TRBJ1-2,TGCGCCAGCAGCTTGGACGGGGCTAACTATGGCTACACCTTC,CASSLDGANYGYTF
TRBV18,NA,NA,TRBJ2-5,TGTGCCAGCTCCCCCACTTCTACCCAAGAGACCCAGTACTTC,CASSPTSTQETQYF
TRBV20-1,TRBD2,NA,TRBJ2-2,TGCAGTGCTAGTATTAGCGGGAGTTCGGGCGGGGAGCTGTTTTTT,CSASISGSSGGELFF
TRBV19,TRBD2,NA,TRBJ2-7,TGTGCCAGTAGGCCCGGGGGGTACAAAACTTTCTCCTACGAGCAGTACTTC,CASRPGGYKTFSYEQYF
TRBV5-1,NA,NA,TRBJ2-7,TGCGCCAGCAGCCCGGGGTTGGGACACGACTACGAGCAGTACTTC,CASSPGLGHDYEQYF
TRBV18,NA,NA,TRBJ2-3,TGTGCCAGCTCACTAAGGACAGCTAGCACAGATACGCAGTATTTT,CASSLRTASTDTQYF
TRBV5-1,TRBD2,NA,TRBJ2-3,TGCGCCAGCACCCGGGCGGGACTAGTCCTCACAGATACGCAGTATTTT,CASTRAGLVLTDTQYF
TRBV14,TRBD1,few,TRBJ1-5,TGTGCCAGCAGCGGACAGGGAGGTGGGCCCCAGCATTTT,CASSGQGGGPQHF